This is a list of T cell receptor beta chains from one sample in a study of long-term antiretroviral therapy in people with HIV. Libraries were prepared by immunoSEQ multiplex PCR; TCRdb keeps only in-frame clonotypes and omits some of them. The profile shows tens of thousands of clones, 75% to 95% of them singletons. Source: unsorted PBMCs, taken just over 5 years after starting antiretroviral therapy. The receptors come from a woman in her forties with HIV. Each CDR3 is given with its conserved first and last residue. The order of the fields is CDR3 DNA, CDR3 protein, D gene, clone size, J gene, V gene. D genes are given only for firm matches. Size is omitted from some rows. Given values are once, few, many or a class for expanded clones.

TGTGCCAGTAGGGGGGTCGGTACTTCCTACGAGCAGTACTTC | CASRGVGTSYEQYF | . | once | TRBJ2-7 | TRBV19
TGTGCCAGCAGCTTAGGGGCTAGCGCGATTCAAGAGACCCAGTACTTC | CASSLGASAIQETQYF | . | . | TRBJ2-5 | TRBV7-6
TGTGCCAGCAGCGGGGGACAGGGGATGGTAAACATTCAGTACTTC | CASSGGQGMVNIQYF | TRBD1 | . | TRBJ2-4 | TRBV7-2
TGTGCCAGCAGTTTCAGAGGGGAATGGAATCAGCCCCAGCATTTT | CASSFRGEWNQPQHF | . | . | TRBJ1-5 | TRBV27
TGTGCCTGGAGTCTGACTGGCTTCCCGTACAATGAGCAGTTCTTC | CAWSLTGFPYNEQFF | . | . | TRBJ2-1 | TRBV30
TGTGCCAGTAGTCCCTCGAGGGCACGACCTGCCAACACCATATATTTT | CASSPSRARPANTIYF | . | . | TRBJ1-3 | TRBV19
TGTGCCAGCAGCGTATCCTTGAGCACTGAAGCTTTCTTT | CASSVSLSTEAFF | . | . | TRBJ1-1 | TRBV9
TGTGCCAGTAGTATAGTAGGGGGAGGCGGGCGAGAGACCCAGTACTTC | CASSIVGGGGRETQYF | . | . | TRBJ2-5 | TRBV19
TGTGCCAGCAGTGAAGGATTAGGGAGCGCTAACTATGGCTACACCTTC | CASSEGLGSANYGYTF | . | . | TRBJ1-2 | TRBV6-1
TGTGCCAGCACCCCTAGCGGGGGGTCCGGGACCCAGTACTTC | CASTPSGGSGTQYF | TRBD2 | . | TRBJ2-5 | TRBV27
TGTGCCAGCAGCTTAAGGGGGACCTCAGGGACCGGGGAAAAACTGTTTTTT | CASSLRGTSGTGEKLFF | . | once | TRBJ1-4 | TRBV7-9
TGTGCCTGGACCACGGACAGCCACACCGGGGAGCTGTTTTTT | CAWTTDSHTGELFF | . | . | TRBJ2-2 | TRBV30
TGTGCCAGCAGCTTAGGTCTAGCGGGCGAGCAGTTCTTC | CASSLGLAGEQFF | TRBD2 | . | TRBJ2-1 | TRBV13
TGTGCCTGGAGTGCAGGTAGCAATCAGCCCCAGCATTTT | CAWSAGSNQPQHF | . | . | TRBJ1-5 | TRBV30
TGTGCCAGCAGTTACGACAGCGGGGGGGCCACAGATACGCAGTATTTT | CASSYDSGGATDTQYF | TRBD2 | . | TRBJ2-3 | TRBV6-5
TGTGCCAGCAGCTGGGATGGGGTTGGATACGAGCAGTACTTC | CASSWDGVGYEQYF | . | . | TRBJ2-7 | TRBV5-4
TGCAGCGTTGAGGGGCGGGGGAATCACTACGAGCAGTACTTC | CSVEGRGNHYEQYF | TRBD2 | . | TRBJ2-7 | TRBV29-1
TGTGCCAGCAGCTTAGGAGCAGGGGGGACCGAAAAACTGTTTTTT | CASSLGAGGTEKLFF | TRBD1 | . | TRBJ1-4 | TRBV11-3
TGTGCCAGCAGCTCACGGGCGTGGGGCACAGATACGCAGTATTTT | CASSSRAWGTDTQYF | . | . | TRBJ2-3 | TRBV7-9
TGTGCCAGCAGTTACTCCGCAGGGAAGGGCAATCAGCCCCAGCATTTT | CASSYSAGKGNQPQHF | . | . | TRBJ1-5 | TRBV6-5